A selection of T cell receptor beta chains follows, all from one sample in a study of cytomegalovirus exposure and HLA in healthy donors. Profiled with immunoSEQ multiplex PCR; TCRdb holds only in-frame clones, not every one. The sample lists around 220,000 clones, 65% to 90% seen once, with 1.4% in the top ten. The sequenced sample consisted of PBMCs. The receptors here all came from a girl between 5 and 17 years old in good health and CMV-seronegative. The CDR3 runs from the conserved cysteine through the conserved F or W. D genes are given only for firm matches. The size entry is marked missing in some rows and otherwise reads once, few, many or a size class.

V gene: TRBV2; D gene: -; clone size: few; J gene: TRBJ1-2; CDR3 DNA: TGTGCCAGCAGTAAGAGACAAATCCCCTTGGGCTACACCTTC; CDR3 protein: CASSKRQIPLGYTF
V gene: TRBV6-5; D gene: TRBD2; clone size: -; J gene: TRBJ2-1; CDR3 DNA: TGTGCCAGCAGTAGCGGGAGGACGATGGGAAATGAGCAGTTCTTC; CDR3 protein: CASSSGRTMGNEQFF
V gene: TRBV25-1; D gene: -; clone size: -; J gene: TRBJ1-1; CDR3 DNA: TGTGCCAGCAGTCCGTCGACAGTGGGGGGGGGAGTTTCGGCTTTCTTT; CDR3 protein: CASSPSTVGGGVSAFF
V gene: TRBV4-2; D gene: -; clone size: -; J gene: TRBJ2-7; CDR3 DNA: TGTGCCAGCAGCCAAAGGCAGGGTTACTACGAGCAGTACTTC; CDR3 protein: CASSQRQGYYEQYF
V gene: TRBV27; D gene: TRBD1; clone size: -; J gene: TRBJ2-7; CDR3 DNA: TGTGCCAGCGGGACAGGGGTAGGATTTGGGTCCTACGAGCAGTACTTC; CDR3 protein: CASGTGVGFGSYEQYF
V gene: TRBV14; D gene: -; clone size: -; J gene: TRBJ2-7; CDR3 DNA: TGTGCCAGCAGCCCACTAGTTCTTGAAGAGCAGTACTTC; CDR3 protein: CASSPLVLEEQYF
V gene: TRBV28; D gene: TRBD1; clone size: -; J gene: TRBJ2-3; CDR3 DNA: TGTGCCAGCAGTACCCGGACAGGGGGCACAGATACGCAGTATTTT; CDR3 protein: CASSTRTGGTDTQYF
V gene: TRBV2; D gene: TRBD2; clone size: -; J gene: TRBJ2-1; CDR3 DNA: TGTGCCAGCAGCGGATGGACTAGCGGGGGGGCATCACAAGACAATGAGCAGTTCTTC; CDR3 protein: CASSGWTSGGASQDNEQFF
V gene: TRBV30; D gene: -; clone size: -; J gene: TRBJ1-3; CDR3 DNA: TGTGCCTGGGGGGGACTCGGAAACACCATATATTTT; CDR3 protein: CAWGGLGNTIYF
V gene: TRBV6-5; D gene: -; clone size: few; J gene: TRBJ1-1; CDR3 DNA: TGTGCCAGCAGTTATCGCCTAGGGGCAGGGTGGAGTGGAGCTTTCTTT; CDR3 protein: CASSYRLGAGWSGAFF
V gene: TRBV2; D gene: -; clone size: few; J gene: TRBJ1-5; CDR3 DNA: TGTGCCAGCAGTGCAGGGCCCCTTTGCAATCAGCCCCAGCATTTT; CDR3 protein: CASSAGPLCNQPQHF
V gene: TRBV18; D gene: TRBD1; clone size: -; J gene: TRBJ2-7; CDR3 DNA: TGTGCCAGCTCACCGAAGGACAGGGATGCCGAGCAGTACTTC; CDR3 protein: CASSPKDRDAEQYF
V gene: TRBV5-1; D gene: -; clone size: -; J gene: TRBJ2-7; CDR3 DNA: TGCGCCAGCAGCTTGGAGGGGTTCGGTCAGGGGGAGCAGTACTTC; CDR3 protein: CASSLEGFGQGEQYF
V gene: TRBV30; D gene: TRBD2; clone size: once; J gene: TRBJ2-7; CDR3 DNA: TGTGCCTGGACTTCTAGCGGGAGTGCACCCCACGAGCAGTACTTC; CDR3 protein: CAWTSSGSAPHEQYF
V gene: TRBV5-1; D gene: TRBD1; clone size: -; J gene: TRBJ1-2; CDR3 DNA: TGCGCCAGCAGCTTGGGGGGGACAGGAAGGGTGTATGGCTACACCTTC; CDR3 protein: CASSLGGTGRVYGYTF